A single sample is the source of the 20 T cell receptor beta chains below, sequenced in a study of control samples from healthy donors and cancer patients. Sequenced by immunoSEQ multiplex PCR; TCRdb stores in-frame clones only, minus some. The sample lists approximately 70,000 clones, around nine tenths occurring once. Sample: PBMCs. The receptors shown here come from a man aged 55 to 69 with lung cancer.

The CDR3 DNA sequence: TGTGCCAGCAGGGCAGACAGGGCGGTAGACTATGGCTACACCTTC. This codes for CASRADRAVDYGYTF. The gene calls are TRBV7-2 and TRBJ1-2; 7 nucleotides align to TRBD1. Germline V lookup: CDR1 SGHTA, CDR2 FQGNSA. The CDR3 contains 15 residues. Trimming cost V 6 bases and J 3 bases; bases outside gene matches: 10.

Written as DNA, the CDR3 is TGTGCCAGAAGCCTTATCGGGGGTTACGAGCAGTACGTC. Protein sequence: CARSLIGGYEQYV. The V call is TRBV5-3, the J call TRBJ2-7, with D maybe TRBD2 (6 bases). TRBV5-3 is noted as an ORF with a role that remains uncertain. Trimming pared 4 bases from V and 4 bases from J, leaving 12 bases between. The CDR3 sequence is 13 residues long.

The J gene is TRBJ2-2, the V gene TRBV10-3; D is ambiguous. CDR3 length: 14 amino acids. The V gene lost 10 bases and the J gene lost 1 base, with 13 bases spanning the gap. Germline V gene lookup returns CDR1 ENHRY and CDR2 SYGVKD. The CDR3, as DNA: TGTGCCACGAAAGAGGCAGTGAACACCGGGGAGCTGTTTTTT. Translating gives CATKEAVNTGELFF.

This chain uses TRBV2 with TRBJ1-2; D is ambiguous. The CDR3 loop spans 14 amino acids. Germline assignment: CDR1 SNHLY and CDR2 FYNNEI. V lost 4 bases, J lost 2 bases, and 11 bases lay in between. The CDR3 sequence: CASSAQISNYGYTF. CDR3 coding DNA: TGTGCCAGCAGTGCTCAGATCTCCAACTATGGCTACACCTTC.

The rearrangement joins TRBV6-5 to TRBJ2-5; D perhaps matches TRBD1 (7 bases). V gave up 4 bases and J gave up 3 bases, with 18 bases separating them. CDR1 MNHEY and CDR2 SVGAGI come from the germline V gene. The CDR3 spans 16 residues. The chain's CDR3 is CASSFRQGRGKETQYF. In nucleotides, the CDR3 is TGTGCCAGCAGTTTTAGACAGGGACGGGGGAAAGAGACCCAGTACTTC.

The chain has TRBV7-9 and TRBJ2-3; 8 nucleotides match TRBD1. The V and J ends lost 4 bases and 6 bases, in that order; junction bases with no gene match: 9. The CDR3 has 15 amino acids. Looked up from germline, CDR1 is SEHNR and CDR2 is FQNEAQ (reference sequence). CDR3: CASSYGQGLLDTQYF. CDR3 sequence (DNA): TGTGCCAGCAGCTACGGACAGGGCCTTCTTGATACGCAGTATTTT.

The rearrangement uses TRBV30 and TRBJ2-5; TRBD2 matches at 11 bases. This CDR3 contains 15 residues. Trimming removed 1 base from V and 2 bases from J; junction bases left unmatched: 3. Germline CDR1 reads GTSNPN; CDR2 reads SVGIG (reference sequence). The CDR3 nucleotides are TGTGCCTGGAGTGGGTTAGCGGGGGGGCAAGAGACCCAGTACTTC. It is translated as CAWSGLAGGQETQYF.

This sequence joins TRBV7-9 and TRBJ1-1; 7 nucleotides agree with TRBD1. The CDR3 spans 15 residues. Germline V gene sequence: CDR1 SEHNR, CDR2 FQNEAQ (reference sequence). V shed 5 bases, J shed 4 bases, and the junction held 10 bases outside the gene matches. The CDR3 is CASSLGTAQLTEAFF. CDR3 sequence (DNA): TGTGCCAGCAGCCTGGGGACAGCTCAACTCACTGAAGCTTTCTTT.

V is TRBV12-3 or TRBV12-4 and J is TRBJ1-1; D remains ambiguous. Trimming took 8 bases from V and 9 from J, leaving 13 bases between them. CDR3 size: 11 residues. The CDR3 region has the DNA TGTGCCAGCCTTATAGGTAGCCAAGCTTTCTTT. This codes for CASLIGSQAFF.

This clone was detected only once. V is TRBV4-1 and J is TRBJ1-5, with D perhaps TRBD1 (5 bases). Germline values: CDR1 MGHRA, CDR2 YSYEKL. The V and J ends lost 4 bases and 5 bases respectively, with 18 bases between them. This CDR3 is built from 16 residues. The CDR3 DNA follows: TGCGCCAGCAGCCGCTCCTTAGAGGGGTGGGATCAGCCCCAGCATTTT. It encodes CASSRSLEGWDQPQHF.

This rearrangement joins TRBV7-9 to TRBJ1-1; D gene uncertain. The CDR3 sequence is 11 residues long. V lost 5 bases and J lost 3, with 4 bases in between. The germline V gene encodes CDR1 SEHNR and CDR2 FQNEAQ (reference sequence). This CDR3 is CASSPYTEAFF. The CDR3 DNA reads as TGTGCCAGCAGCCCGTACACTGAAGCTTTCTTT.

The chain is built from TRBV7-9 and TRBJ1-2; possibly TRBD1 for D (5 bases). The CDR3 contains 14 residues. The ends were cut back, 1 base at V and 4 bases at J, with 10 bases in the middle. CDR1 and CDR2 (germline): SEHNR, FQNEAQ (reference sequence). CDR3 coding DNA: TGTGCCAGCAGCTTAGTGACAGCCTCCTATGGCTACACCTTC. Protein product: CASSLVTASYGYTF.

The chain uses TRBV5-5 and TRBJ2-5; 11 bases align to TRBD2. The CDR3 is made up of 15 amino acids. Germline V gene data show CDR1 as SGHKS and CDR2 as YYEKEE (reference sequence). The junction had 2 bases not matched to a gene; V was cut back by 0 bases and J by 4 bases. CDR3 sequence (DNA): TGTGCCAGCAGCTTGGGACTAGCGGGGTCAGAGACCCAGTACTTC. This gives the protein CASSLGLAGSETQYF. The whole variable domain, filled in from reference TRBV5-5 and TRBJ2-5, reads DAGVTQSPTHLIKTRGQQVTLRCSPISGHKSVSWYQQVLGQGPQFIFQYYEKEERGRGNFPDRFSARQFPNYSSELNVNALLLGDSALYLCASSLGLAGSETQYFGPGTRLLVL.

This chain links TRBV2 with TRBJ2-5, with D perhaps TRBD1 (6 bases). Looked up from germline, CDR1 is SNHLY and CDR2 is FYNNEI. The CDR3 length is 14 residues. Trimming took 5 bases from V and 3 from J, leaving 13 bases between them. CDR3 amino acids: CASSPTGNKETQYF. CDR3 nucleotides: TGTGCCAGCAGTCCGACAGGAAATAAAGAGACCCAGTACTTC.

V gene TRBV6-5 combines with J gene TRBJ1-1, with no clear D. There are 13 residues in the CDR3. Germline CDR1 reads MNHEY; CDR2 reads SVGAGI. V was cut by 2 bases and J by 9 bases, with 13 bases left in between. The CDR3 nucleotides read TGTGCCAGCAGTTACAAAAATCCGGGAAAAGCTTTCTTT. Encoded protein: CASSYKNPGKAFF.

The V call is TRBV6-6, the J call TRBJ2-5, with 7 bases that match TRBD1. The CDR3 is 15 amino acids. Germline V gene lookup returns CDR1 MNHNY and CDR2 SVGAGI (reference sequence). V gave up 4 bases and J gave up 0 bases; unmatched junction bases: 5. The CDR3 here is CASSSPRGYQETQYF. CDR3 coding DNA: TGTGCCAGCAGTTCCCCCAGGGGGTACCAAGAGACCCAGTACTTC.

This clone was counted once. J is TRBJ1-6 and V is TRBV10-3, with D hard to call. Trimming shortened V by 7 bases and J by 3 bases, and 13 bases separated the two germline ends. CDR1 and CDR2 from the germline V gene are ENHRY and SYGVKD. The CDR3 totals 15 residues. For the CDR3, the DNA is TGTGCCATCAAAGGTGAACAAAACTATAATTCACCCCTCCACTTT. Amino acid sequence: CAIKGEQNYNSPLHF.

V usage is TRBV6-5 and J usage is TRBJ1-2; D uncertain. The CDR3 contains 14 residues. CDR1 and CDR2 from the germline V gene are MNHEY and SVGAGI. The germline V and J ends were trimmed by 6 bases and 5 bases, with 16 bases remaining between them. CDR3 DNA sequence: TGTGCCAGCAGCTTACGTCCCAGACATTATGGCTACACCTTC. This sequence encodes CASSLRPRHYGYTF.

This chain uses TRBV19 with TRBJ1-3; D is uncertain. The CDR3 totals 16 residues. V was trimmed by 3 bases and J by 2 bases, leaving 14 bases between them. Germline V gene sequence: CDR1 LNHDA, CDR2 SQIVND (reference sequence). This CDR3 is CASSMKLPRPGNTIYF. In DNA, the CDR3 is TGTGCCAGTAGTATGAAGCTCCCTAGGCCTGGAAACACCATATATTTT.

V and J are TRBV9 and TRBJ2-7, with TRBD1 as a possible D gene (6 bases). The length of the CDR3 is 14 residues. With 4 bases removed from V and 3 bases from J, the gap between germline ends came to 14 bases. CDR1 is SGDLS and CDR2 is YYNGEE in the germline V gene. The CDR3 loop reads CASSIGQTNYEQYF. The CDR3 region has the DNA TGTGCCAGCAGCATCGGACAGACCAACTACGAGCAGTACTTC.